Listed below are T cell receptor beta chains from one sample, sequenced in a study of cytomegalovirus exposure and HLA in healthy donors. Clones were sequenced by immunoSEQ multiplex PCR, and TCRdb holds only the in-frame ones, with some missing. The profile covers about 200,000 clones, with about 90% appearing a single time and about 2.9% taken by the ten largest. The source material was PBMCs. These receptors all stem from a woman aged 18-29 years in good health and CMV-seronegative. Both conserved end residues are part of each CDR3. D genes are given only for firm matches. Size is omitted from some rows. Given values are once, few, many or a class for expanded clones.

>TRBV20-1|few|NA|TRBJ1-2
CSAQLSYGYTF
TGCAGTGCTCAACTTAGTTATGGCTACACCTTC
>TRBV7-4|NA|NA|TRBJ2-1
CASSSLTSGLSYNEQFF
TGTGCCAGCAGTTCCCTTACGAGCGGGCTCTCCTACAATGAGCAGTTCTTC
>TRBV4-2|NA|TRBD2|TRBJ2-1
CASSQDRARTRRDNEQFF
TGTGCCAGCAGCCAAGATAGGGCGCGGACTAGACGGGACAATGAGCAGTTCTTC
>TRBV5-4|NA|NA|TRBJ2-2
CASSSISGGELFF
TGTGCCAGCAGCTCAATTAGCGGCGGGGAGCTGTTTTTT
>TRBV6-6|NA|TRBD2|TRBJ2-5
CASSYPASGSRETQYF
TGTGCCAGCAGTTACCCAGCTAGCGGGAGTCGAGAGACCCAGTACTTC
>TRBV28|NA|TRBD1|TRBJ1-2
CASSPSRGFYYGYTF
TGTGCCAGCAGTCCAAGCAGGGGGTTCTACTATGGCTACACCTTC
>TRBV29-1|many|TRBD2|TRBJ2-7
CSVVPTSGRGYEQYF
TGCAGCGTTGTGCCGACTAGCGGGAGGGGTTACGAGCAGTACTTC
>TRBV10-3|NA|NA|TRBJ2-2
CAISPVRNTGELFF
TGTGCCATCAGCCCGGTTAGGAACACCGGGGAGCTGTTTTTT
>TRBV15|NA|TRBD1|TRBJ1-1
CATSRDGTGTENTEAFF
TGTGCCACCAGCAGGGACGGGACCGGGACAGAGAACACTGAAGCTTTCTTT
>TRBV5-1|NA|TRBD2|TRBJ2-7
CASNPSLAVALSEQYF
TGCGCCAGCAACCCCTCGCTAGCGGTAGCCCTTTCCGAGCAGTACTTC
>TRBV27|NA|NA|TRBJ2-5
CASSQVSGETQYF
TGTGCCAGCAGCCAGGTTTCGGGGGAGACCCAGTACTTC
>TRBV11-3|NA|NA|TRBJ2-1
CASSSYGRQFF
TGTGCCAGCAGCTCCTACGGGAGGCAGTTCTTC
>TRBV7-9|NA|TRBD1|TRBJ2-1
CASSLGQGPVNEQFF
TGTGCCAGCAGCTTGGGACAGGGGCCGGTCAATGAGCAGTTCTTC
>TRBV5-4|once|TRBD2|TRBJ2-1
CASSFTGLAYNEQFF
TGTGCCAGCAGCTTTACGGGACTAGCGTACAATGAGCAGTTCTTC
>TRBV4-1|NA|TRBD1|TRBJ1-2
CASSQDRATGVWGYTF
TGCGCCAGCAGCCAAGATCGGGCGACAGGGGTATGGGGCTACACCTTC
>TRBV4-2|NA|TRBD1|TRBJ2-5
CASSQDDRGETQYF
TGTGCCAGCAGCCAAGACGACAGGGGAGAGACCCAGTACTTC
>TRBV10-3|NA|TRBD1|TRBJ2-4
CAISESTGQGAKNIQYF
TGTGCCATCAGTGAGTCGACCGGACAGGGGGCCAAAAACATTCAGTACTTC
>TRBV5-6|NA|NA|TRBJ2-7
CASSPSSYEQYF
TGTGCCAGCAGCCCTAGCTCCTACGAGCAGTACTTC
>TRBV7-9|NA|TRBD1|TRBJ1-4
CASSSIGQGVLEKLFF
TGTGCCAGCAGCTCAATTGGACAGGGAGTTCTCGAAAAACTGTTTTTT
>TRBV27|NA|NA|TRBJ2-7
CASSSRRGGEQYF
TGTGCCAGCAGTTCCCGCCGGGGAGGCGAGCAGTACTTC
>TRBV15|NA|NA|TRBJ2-1
CATSSSGWGRRNNEQFF
TGTGCCACCAGCAGTTCCGGTTGGGGGAGGCGGAACAATGAGCAGTTCTTC
>TRBV29-1|NA|NA|TRBJ2-7
CSVQLLFGGRGEQYF
TGCAGCGTCCAGTTATTATTCGGTGGCCGGGGAGAGCAGTACTTC
>TRBV28|NA|NA|TRBJ2-2
CASSLSSGELFF
TGTGCCAGCAGTCTCTCCTCCGGGGAGCTGTTTTTT
>TRBV19|NA|NA|TRBJ2-2
CASSWGQGNTGELFF
TGTGCCAGTAGTTGGGGGCAGGGCAACACCGGGGAGCTGTTTTTT
>TRBV6-5|NA|NA|TRBJ1-2
CASSYGSPSNYGYTF
TGTGCCAGCAGTTACGGCTCTCCCTCTAACTATGGCTACACCTTC
>TRBV7-6|NA|NA|TRBJ2-3
CASSRTGDTQYF
TGTGCCAGCAGCCGCACCGGAGATACGCAGTATTTT
>TRBV19|NA|NA|TRBJ1-1
CASMPGSKFDTEAFF
TGTGCCAGTATGCCAGGGTCGAAGTTTGACACTGAAGCTTTCTTT
>TRBV7-8|NA|NA|TRBJ2-7
CASSFGRFSGTYEQYF
TGTGCCAGCAGCTTTGGTCGTTTTAGCGGAACCTACGAGCAGTACTTC
>TRBV7-9|NA|NA|TRBJ1-5
CASSFYGDQPQHF
TGTGCCAGCAGCTTTTACGGGGATCAGCCCCAGCATTTT
>TRBV1|NA|NA|TRBJ2-7
CTSSQGDMSYF
TGCACCAGCAGCCAAGGCGACATGAGTTACTTC
>TRBV7-9|NA|NA|TRBJ2-7
CASSPKQDGLIGYEQYF
TGTGCCAGCAGCCCAAAACAGGACGGATTAATTGGGTACGAGCAGTACTTC
>TRBV11-3|NA|NA|TRBJ2-3
CASSLATATGTQYF
TGTGCCAGCAGCTTAGCGACAGCCACGGGTACGCAGTATTTT
>TRBV4-3|NA|NA|TRBJ1-2
CASSQESGPQSGYTF
TGCGCCAGCAGCCAAGAGTCAGGGCCTCAGAGTGGCTACACCTTC
>TRBV7-9|few|TRBD1|TRBJ1-1
CASSLAGTGYTEAFF
TGTGCCAGCAGCTTAGCGGGGACAGGGTATACTGAAGCTTTCTTT
>TRBV6-5|few|NA|TRBJ2-1
CASSDSYNEQFF
TGTGCCAGCAGTGACAGTTACAATGAGCAGTTCTTC
>TRBV6-6|NA|NA|TRBJ2-5
CASTIPGRGQETQYF
TGTGCCAGCACCATCCCGGGGCGGGGACAAGAGACCCAGTACTTC
>TRBV30|NA|NA|TRBJ2-2
CAGQQGRTGELFF
TGTGCCGGACAACAGGGAAGGACCGGGGAGCTGTTTTTT
>TRBV5-6|NA|NA|TRBJ1-2
CASSIVGQGYGYTF
TGTGCCAGCAGCATCGTTGGGCAGGGCTATGGCTACACCTTC